This T cell receptor beta chain originates from a study of a mutant IDH1 vaccine in newly diagnosed glioma. The time point was: week 35, safety follow-up. Doses comprised 300 ug of mutant IDH1 20-mer peptide each, plus topical imiquimod. V lost 4 bases and J 1 base, leaving 13 bases between the germline ends. The germline gives CDR1 LGHNA, CDR2 YSLEER. The CDR3 sequence is 15 residues long. As to this clone: Its antigen is unknown.

Data came from immunoSEQ multiplex PCR; TCRdb stores just in-frame clones and leaves some out. Of about 69,000 clones detected, around nine tenths appear once; the ten largest clones hold more than 1.5%. The chain couples TRBV4-3 to TRBJ1-2; no reliable D call. The input for sequencing was PBMCs, taken from a glioma patient whose treatment included an IDH1 peptide vaccine. The receptor's source is a man in his thirties or forties with glioma. The CDR3 bases are TGCGCCAGCAGCCGATCCGTAGCGGGTAACTATGGCTACACCTTC. Amino acids: CASSRSVAGNYGYTF.